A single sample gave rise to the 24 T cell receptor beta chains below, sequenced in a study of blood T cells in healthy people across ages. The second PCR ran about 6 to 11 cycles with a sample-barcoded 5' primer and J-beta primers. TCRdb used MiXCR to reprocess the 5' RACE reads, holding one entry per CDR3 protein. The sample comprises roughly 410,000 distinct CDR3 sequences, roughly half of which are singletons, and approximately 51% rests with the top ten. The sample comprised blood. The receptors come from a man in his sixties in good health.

CDR3 bases: TGCAGTGCTAGAGAAGGGGGGAAAAACAATGAGCAGTTCTTC. It is translated as CSAREGGKNNEQFF. J is TRBJ2-1 and V is TRBV20-1; D assignment may be TRBD1 or TRBD2 (6 bases each). The germline V and J ends were trimmed by 0 bases and 5 bases, with 11 bases remaining between them. The CDR3 runs 14 residues. Germline CDR1 is DFQATT and CDR2 is SNEGSKA (reference sequence).

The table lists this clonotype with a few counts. The CDR3 here is CASSQDSWAEQYF. CDR3 nucleotide sequence: TGCGCCAGCAGCCAAGATTCGTGGGCCGAGCAGTACTTC. The rearrangement joins TRBV4-3 to TRBJ2-5; no reliable D call. The closer fit of TRBJ2-7 to the DNA end suggests the J call may be wrong. This CDR3 has 13 amino acids. The germline V gene encodes CDR1 LGHNA and CDR2 YSLEER.

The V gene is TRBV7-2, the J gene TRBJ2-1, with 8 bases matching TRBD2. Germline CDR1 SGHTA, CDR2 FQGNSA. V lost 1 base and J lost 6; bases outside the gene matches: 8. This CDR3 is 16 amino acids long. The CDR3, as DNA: TGTGCCAGCAGCTTAGACGGAGCGGGAGTTCGCAATGAGCAGTTCTTC. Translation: CASSLDGAGVRNEQFF.

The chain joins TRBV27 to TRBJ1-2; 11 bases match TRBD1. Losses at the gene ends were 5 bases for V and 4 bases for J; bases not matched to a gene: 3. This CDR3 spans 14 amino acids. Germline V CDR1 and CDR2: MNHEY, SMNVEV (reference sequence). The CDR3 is CASSGTGGVYGYTF. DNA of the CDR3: TGTGCCAGCAGTGGGACAGGGGGGGTCTATGGCTACACCTTC.

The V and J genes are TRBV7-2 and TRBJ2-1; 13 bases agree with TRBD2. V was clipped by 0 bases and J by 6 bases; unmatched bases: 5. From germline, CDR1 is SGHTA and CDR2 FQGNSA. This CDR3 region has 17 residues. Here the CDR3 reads CASSLASGTSGVNEQFF. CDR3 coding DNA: TGTGCCAGCAGCTTAGCGTCCGGGACTAGCGGGGTCAATGAGCAGTTCTTC.

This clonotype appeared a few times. The CDR3 DNA reads TGCAGTGCGATGCGGGAGATCGGGGATGAGCAGTTCTTC. It translates to CSAMREIGDEQFF. The chain is built from TRBV20-1 and TRBJ2-1; 7 bases align to TRBD2. V was pared by 6 bases and J by 8 bases, with 10 bases of the junction left unmatched. Germline V gene sequence: CDR1 DFQATT, CDR2 SNEGSKA (reference sequence). CDR3 size: 13 residues.

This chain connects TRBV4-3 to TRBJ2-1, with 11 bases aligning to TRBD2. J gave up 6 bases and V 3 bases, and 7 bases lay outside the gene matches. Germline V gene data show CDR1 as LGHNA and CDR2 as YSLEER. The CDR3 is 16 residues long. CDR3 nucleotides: TGCGCCAGCAGCCACCAAGTAGCGGGAGGGGGCAATGAGCAGTTCTTC. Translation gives CASSHQVAGGGNEQFF.

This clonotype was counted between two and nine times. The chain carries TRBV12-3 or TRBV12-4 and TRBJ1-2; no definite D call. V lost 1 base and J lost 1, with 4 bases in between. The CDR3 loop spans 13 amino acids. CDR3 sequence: CASSLGDNYGYTF. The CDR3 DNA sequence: TGTGCCAGCAGTTTAGGGGATAACTATGGCTACACCTTC.

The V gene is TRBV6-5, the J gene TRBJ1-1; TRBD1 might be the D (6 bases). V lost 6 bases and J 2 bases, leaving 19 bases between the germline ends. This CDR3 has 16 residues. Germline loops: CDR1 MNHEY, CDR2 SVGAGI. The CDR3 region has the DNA TGTGCCAGCAGCTCTAGACAGGCTGGGAGTAACACTGAAGCTTTCTTT. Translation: CASSSRQAGSNTEAFF.

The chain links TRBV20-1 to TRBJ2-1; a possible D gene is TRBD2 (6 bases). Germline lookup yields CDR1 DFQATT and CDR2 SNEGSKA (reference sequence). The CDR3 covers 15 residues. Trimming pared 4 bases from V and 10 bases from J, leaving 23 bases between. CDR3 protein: CSAKNSGPTFREQFF. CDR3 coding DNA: TGCAGTGCTAAAAATAGCGGACCTACTTTTCGAGAGCAGTTCTTC.

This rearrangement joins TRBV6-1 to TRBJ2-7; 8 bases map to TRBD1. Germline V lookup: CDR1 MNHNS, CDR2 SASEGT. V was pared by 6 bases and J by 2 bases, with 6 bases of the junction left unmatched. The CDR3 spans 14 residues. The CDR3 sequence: CASRVGQVAYEQYF. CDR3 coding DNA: TGTGCCAGCAGGGTGGGACAGGTGGCCTACGAGCAGTACTTC.

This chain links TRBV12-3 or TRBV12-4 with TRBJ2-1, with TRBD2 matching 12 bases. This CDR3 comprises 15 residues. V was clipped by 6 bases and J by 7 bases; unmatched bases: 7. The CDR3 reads CASRKTTSGGNEQFF. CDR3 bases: TGTGCCAGCAGAAAGACGACTAGCGGGGGAAATGAGCAGTTCTTC.

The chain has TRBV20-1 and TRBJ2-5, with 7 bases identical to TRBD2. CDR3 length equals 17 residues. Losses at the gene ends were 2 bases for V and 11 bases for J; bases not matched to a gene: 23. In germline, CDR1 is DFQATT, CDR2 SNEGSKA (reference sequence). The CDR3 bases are TGCAGTGCTAGAATGCCAGCGGGGAGAGCCCCCTACAATGAGCAGTACTTC. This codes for CSARMPAGRAPYNEQYF.

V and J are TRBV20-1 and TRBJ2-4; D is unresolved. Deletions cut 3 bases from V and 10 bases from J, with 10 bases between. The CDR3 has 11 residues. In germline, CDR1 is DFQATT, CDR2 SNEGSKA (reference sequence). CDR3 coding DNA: TGCAGTGCTAGGCCCTCCAGAATTCAGTACTTC. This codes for CSARPSRIQYF.

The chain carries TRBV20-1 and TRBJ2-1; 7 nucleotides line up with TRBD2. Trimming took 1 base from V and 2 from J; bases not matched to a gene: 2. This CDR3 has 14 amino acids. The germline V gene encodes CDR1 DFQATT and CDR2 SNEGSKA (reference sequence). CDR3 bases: TGCAGTGCTAGAGGAGGGAGGGCCTACAATGAGCAGTTCTTC. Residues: CSARGGRAYNEQFF.

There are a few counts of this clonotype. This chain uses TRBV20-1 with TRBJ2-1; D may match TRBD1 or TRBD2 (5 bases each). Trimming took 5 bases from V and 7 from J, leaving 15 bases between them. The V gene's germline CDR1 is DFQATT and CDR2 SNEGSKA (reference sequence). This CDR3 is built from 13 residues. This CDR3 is CSAAGAPGNEQFF. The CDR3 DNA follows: TGCAGTGCTGCCGGGGCCCCGGGGAATGAGCAGTTCTTC.

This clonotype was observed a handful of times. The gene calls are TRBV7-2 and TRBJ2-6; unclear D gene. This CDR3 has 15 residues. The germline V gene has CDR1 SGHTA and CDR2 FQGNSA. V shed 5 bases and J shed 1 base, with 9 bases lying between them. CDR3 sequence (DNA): TGTGCCAGCAGCATAACACCGTCTGGGGCCAACGTCCTGACTTTC. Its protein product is CASSITPSGANVLTF.

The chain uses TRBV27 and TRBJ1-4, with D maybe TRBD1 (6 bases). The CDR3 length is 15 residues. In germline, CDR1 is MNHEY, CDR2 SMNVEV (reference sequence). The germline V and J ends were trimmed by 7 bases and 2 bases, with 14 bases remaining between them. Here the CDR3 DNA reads TGTGCCAGCACACGGGCCAGGGGCACTAATGAAAAACTGTTTTTT. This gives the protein CASTRARGTNEKLFF.

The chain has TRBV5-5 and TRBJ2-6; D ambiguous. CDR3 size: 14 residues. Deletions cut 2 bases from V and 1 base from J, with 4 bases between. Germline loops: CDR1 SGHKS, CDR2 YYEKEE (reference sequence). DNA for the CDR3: TGTGCCAGCAGCTTCGGGTCTGGGGCCAACGTCCTGACTTTC. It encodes CASSFGSGANVLTF. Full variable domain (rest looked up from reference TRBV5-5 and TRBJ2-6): DAGVTQSPTHLIKTRGQQVTLRCSPISGHKSVSWYQQVLGQGPQFIFQYYEKEERGRGNFPDRFSARQFPNYSSELNVNALLLGDSALYLCASSFGSGANVLTFGAGSRLTVL.

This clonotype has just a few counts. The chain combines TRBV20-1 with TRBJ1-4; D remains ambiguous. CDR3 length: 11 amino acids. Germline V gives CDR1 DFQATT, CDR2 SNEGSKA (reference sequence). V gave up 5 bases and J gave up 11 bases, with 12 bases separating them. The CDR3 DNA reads TGCAGTGCTCCAGGAAACCCCAAACTGTTTTTT. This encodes CSAPGNPKLFF.

CDR3 DNA: TGTGCCAGCAGCCCCAGGGAGAAGGGCTACAATGAGCAGTTCTTC. Amino acid sequence: CASSPREKGYNEQFF. V usage is TRBV9 and J usage is TRBJ2-1; D may match TRBD1 or TRBD2 (5 bases each). The V gene lost 4 bases and the J gene lost 3 bases, with 14 bases spanning the gap. CDR1 SGDLS and CDR2 YYNGEE come from the germline V gene. The CDR3 is 15 residues long.

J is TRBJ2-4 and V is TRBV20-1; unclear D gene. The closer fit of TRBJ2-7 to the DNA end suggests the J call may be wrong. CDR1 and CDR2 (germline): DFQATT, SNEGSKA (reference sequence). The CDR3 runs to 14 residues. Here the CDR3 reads CSAVKASSGYEQYF. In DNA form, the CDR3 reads TGCAGTGCCGTTAAGGCTTCCTCTGGCTACGAGCAGTACTTC.

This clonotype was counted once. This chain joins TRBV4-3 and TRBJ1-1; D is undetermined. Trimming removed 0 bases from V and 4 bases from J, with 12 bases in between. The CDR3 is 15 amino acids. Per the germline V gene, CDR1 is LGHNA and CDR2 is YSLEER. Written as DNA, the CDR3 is TGCGCCAGCAGCCAAGAATGGGGTGGAGGCACTGAAGCTTTCTTT. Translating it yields CASSQEWGGGTEAFF.

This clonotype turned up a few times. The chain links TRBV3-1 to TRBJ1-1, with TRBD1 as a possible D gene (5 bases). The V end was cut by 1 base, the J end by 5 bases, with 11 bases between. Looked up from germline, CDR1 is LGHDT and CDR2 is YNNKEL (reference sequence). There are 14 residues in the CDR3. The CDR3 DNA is TGTGCCAGCAGCCAAGCTGGTGCAGGGACTGAAGCTTTCTTT. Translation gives CASSQAGAGTEAFF. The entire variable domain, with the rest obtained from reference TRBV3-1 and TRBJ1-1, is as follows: DTAVSQTPKYLVTQMGNDKSIKCEQNLGHDTMYWYKQDSKKFLKIMFSYNNKELIINETVPNRFSPKSPDKAHLNLHINSLELGDSAVYFCASSQAGAGTEAFFGQGTRLTVV.